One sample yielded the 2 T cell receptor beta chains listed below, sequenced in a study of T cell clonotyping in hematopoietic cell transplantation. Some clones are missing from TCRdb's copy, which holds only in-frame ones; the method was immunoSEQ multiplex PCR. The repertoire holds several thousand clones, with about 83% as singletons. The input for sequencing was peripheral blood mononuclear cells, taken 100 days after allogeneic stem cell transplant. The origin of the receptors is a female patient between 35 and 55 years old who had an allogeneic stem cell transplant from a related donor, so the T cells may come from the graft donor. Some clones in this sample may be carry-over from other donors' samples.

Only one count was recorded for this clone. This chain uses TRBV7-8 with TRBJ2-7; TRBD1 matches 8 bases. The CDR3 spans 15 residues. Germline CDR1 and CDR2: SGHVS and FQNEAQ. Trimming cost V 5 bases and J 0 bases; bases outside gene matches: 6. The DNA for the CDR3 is TGTGCCAGCAGCCCGGGGACAGGAAGCTCCTACGAGCAGTACTTC. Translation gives CASSPGTGSSYEQYF.

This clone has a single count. The CDR3 here is CASSLGGPRFF. Here the CDR3 DNA reads TGTGCCAGCAGCCTGGGAGGGCCCAGGTTCTTC. This chain links TRBV7-2 with TRBJ2-1, with 7 positions matching TRBD2. This CDR3 has 11 amino acids. Germline V gene data show CDR1 as SGHTA and CDR2 as FQGNSA. V lost 5 bases and J lost 15; bases outside the gene matches: 7.